This T cell receptor (beta chain) was documented in a study of blood T cell repertoires in COVID-19. Study-level information: Acute and convalescent COVID-19 samples came from the United States, Italy and Spain.

Data came from immunoSEQ multiplex PCR; TCRdb stores just in-frame clones and leaves some out. The table lists some 130,000 clones, approximately 88% of them singletons. With V trimmed by 8 bases and J by 3 bases, 3 bases remained unmatched. There are 13 residues in the CDR3. The germline V gene encodes CDR1 MDHEN and CDR2 SYDVKM. Source material: peripheral blood. This rearrangement joins TRBV28 to TRBJ1-4; 7 bases agree with TRBD1. The clonotype was recovered from a man over 45 with acute or convalescent COVID-19. The CDR3 nucleotides read TGTGCCAGCCTCAGGGGGGCTAATGAAAAACTGTTTTTT. This gives the protein CASLRGANEKLFF.